The 19 T cell receptor beta chains below all came from one sample that was sequenced in a study of OX40 agonist ivuxolimab in advanced cancers. Assay: immunoSEQ multiplex PCR; the TCRdb copy retains only in-frame clones and omits some. The table includes over 55,000 clones, more than 85% detected once. Specimen: CD4+ or CD8+ T cells sorted from blood, collected in a trial of the OX40 agonist ivuxolimab. These receptors all come from an adult with an advanced solid tumor such as melanoma, head and neck, liver or kidney cancer.

V and J are TRBV5-6 and TRBJ2-5, with D unclear. Per germline, CDR1 SGHDT and CDR2 YYEEEE. V was cut by 0 bases and J by 5 bases, with 8 bases left in between. This CDR3 spans 13 amino acids. The CDR3 loop is CASSLVPGETQYF. The CDR3 nucleotides read TGTGCCAGCAGCTTGGTCCCCGGGGAGACCCAGTACTTC.

CDR3: CASSYRDGPQAQHF. In DNA form, the CDR3 reads TGTGCCAGCAGCTACCGGGACGGGCCCCAAGCCCAGCATTTT. J is TRBJ1-5 and V is TRBV7-2; D possibly corresponds to TRBD1 (5 bases). With 4 bases removed from V and 11 bases from J, the gap between germline ends came to 18 bases. The CDR3 is 14 residues long. The germline gives CDR1 SGHTA, CDR2 FQGNSA.

This rearrangement joins TRBV7-2 to TRBJ2-4; D possibly corresponds to TRBD2 (6 bases). This CDR3 is 14 amino acids long. Germline V gives CDR1 SGHTA, CDR2 FQGNSA. Between the trimmed V and J ends, which lost 8 bases and 2 bases, there was a span of 13 bases. The CDR3 reads CASGEARSKNIQYF. Here the CDR3 DNA reads TGTGCCAGCGGGGAGGCCAGGTCCAAAAACATTCAGTACTTC.

The chain is built from TRBV29-1 and TRBJ1-2; D might be TRBD1 (5 bases). The V and J ends lost 6 bases and 8 bases respectively, with 16 bases between them. Germline CDR1 reads SQVTM; CDR2 reads ANQGSEA. The CDR3 is 12 amino acids. The CDR3 nucleotides read TGCAGCGTCGGCCGGGGGACGCTCGGCTACACCTTC. Encoded protein: CSVGRGTLGYTF.

The gene calls are TRBV6-5 and TRBJ2-7; D possibly uses TRBD1 or TRBD2 (5 bases each). This CDR3 spans 13 amino acids. Per the germline V gene, CDR1 is MNHEY and CDR2 is SVGAGI. Trimming left V 4 bases short and J 4 bases short, with 11 bases between. This chain's CDR3 is CASSLWDRYEQYF. The CDR3 nucleotides are TGTGCCAGCAGTTTATGGGACCGGTACGAGCAGTACTTC.

The V call is TRBV28, the J call TRBJ2-7; 8 bases match TRBD1. This CDR3 contains 15 residues. The junction had 12 bases not matched to a gene; V was cut back by 7 bases and J by 4 bases. From germline, CDR1 is MDHEN and CDR2 SYDVKM. As DNA, the CDR3 is TGTGCCAGCACCCTAGGGGGGACAGGACTGTACGAGCAGTACTTC. Translation gives CASTLGGTGLYEQYF.

The chain joins TRBV18 to TRBJ2-2; 9 bases are a match to TRBD1. Germline V lookup: CDR1 KGHSH, CDR2 LQKENI. This CDR3 is 16 amino acids long. With V trimmed by 5 bases and J by 4 bases, 8 bases remained unmatched. CDR3 nucleotide sequence: TGTGCCAGCTCAGCACAGGGGGCGTCGGGCACCGGGGAGCTGTTTTTT. It encodes CASSAQGASGTGELFF.

This clone was seen only a few times. V and J are TRBV5-1 and TRBJ1-1; D not certain. CDR1 SGHRS and CDR2 YFSETQ come from the germline V gene. The length of the CDR3 is 15 residues. The V and J ends lost 1 base and 4 bases respectively, with 14 bases between them. CDR3 nucleotide sequence: TGCGCCAGCAGCTTGACATCCTTTCCGGGCACTGAAGCTTTCTTT. Its protein product is CASSLTSFPGTEAFF.

The CDR3 here is CASSIGTGYTF. The CDR3 region has the DNA TGTGCCAGCAGCATTGGAACGGGCTACACCTTC. The J gene is TRBJ1-2, the V gene TRBV9; D is unclear. Between the trimmed V and J ends, which lost 4 bases and 8 bases, there was a span of 9 bases. Germline CDR1 is SGDLS and CDR2 is YYNGEE. This CDR3 is 11 amino acids long.

V usage is TRBV29-1 and J usage is TRBJ1-3; 7 nucleotides match TRBD1. This CDR3 spans 13 amino acids. CDR1 and CDR2 from the germline V gene are SQVTM and ANQGSEA. V lost 6 bases, J lost 4 bases, and 6 bases stayed unmatched. This CDR3 is CSVGTEEGNTIYF. For the CDR3, the DNA is TGCAGCGTCGGGACAGAGGAGGGAAACACCATATATTTT.

This sequence joins TRBV7-2 and TRBJ2-3; TRBD2 aligns across 7 bases. Losses at the gene ends were 0 bases for V and 1 base for J; bases not matched to a gene: 10. Germline CDR1 reads SGHTA; CDR2 reads FQGNSA. The CDR3 spans 18 residues. The CDR3 protein is CASSLATYGTTGTDTQYF. CDR3 nucleotide sequence: TGTGCCAGCAGCTTAGCAACCTACGGGACTACCGGCACAGATACGCAGTATTTT.

V and J are TRBV5-5 and TRBJ1-1; D possibly corresponds to TRBD1 (5 bases). Germline CDR1 is SGHKS and CDR2 is YYEKEE (reference sequence). V shed 5 bases and J shed 3 bases, with 11 bases lying between them. This CDR3 is built from 13 residues. The CDR3 nucleotides read TGTGCCAGCAGTCGGACAACTTACACTGAAGCTTTCTTT. Its translation: CASSRTTYTEAFF.

This rearrangement joins TRBV7-2 to TRBJ1-5; D is unresolved. The V end lost 1 base, the J end lost 7 bases, and 5 bases lay between the germline ends. From germline, CDR1 is SGHTA and CDR2 FQGNSA. The CDR3 runs 12 residues. CDR3 in amino acids: CASSLVYQPQHF. The CDR3 DNA follows: TGTGCCAGCAGCTTAGTCTACCAGCCCCAGCATTTT.

The genes are TRBV6-4 and TRBJ1-4; 7 bases are shared with TRBD1. With 5 bases clipped from V and 6 bases from J, the junction kept 6 bases outside the gene matches. The germline V gene has CDR1 MRHNA and CDR2 SNTAGT. The CDR3 length is 14 residues. The CDR3 DNA reads as TGTGCCAGCAGTCCTCAGGGGGGGGATGAAAAACTGTTTTTT. It yields the protein CASSPQGGDEKLFF.

The rearrangement uses TRBV7-3 and TRBJ2-7; perhaps D is TRBD1 or TRBD2 (5 bases each). Germline CDR1 reads SGHTA; CDR2 reads FQGTGA. The ends were cut back, 3 bases at V and 5 bases at J, with 14 bases in the middle. The CDR3 totals 14 residues. The CDR3 sequence is CASSLVGTGHEQYF. CDR3 coding DNA: TGTGCCAGCAGCTTGGTTGGGACCGGGCACGAGCAGTACTTC.

The gene calls are TRBV5-1 and TRBJ2-5, with D possibly being TRBD2 (6 bases). The length of the CDR3 is 14 residues. Trimming removed 4 bases from V and 2 bases from J, with 12 bases in between. Germline assignment: CDR1 SGHRS and CDR2 YFSETQ. The CDR3 coding sequence is TGCGCCAGCAGCACGGGGACTTCACAAGAGACCCAGTACTTC. Its protein is CASSTGTSQETQYF.

The gene calls are TRBV5-6 and TRBJ2-1; maybe TRBD1 (5 bases). V was pared by 5 bases and J by 3 bases, with 21 bases between. This CDR3 has 17 amino acids. The germline CDR1 and CDR2 sequences are SGHDT and YYEEEE. The CDR3 nucleotides are TGTGCCAGCAGGAGAGGACAAACCATGTTTAACTACAATGAGCAGTTCTTC. It specifies CASRRGQTMFNYNEQFF.

In nucleotides, the CDR3 is TGCGCCAGTTGGGACGGAGGGAAACCCAATGGCTACACCTTC. Residues: CASWDGGKPNGYTF. The chain has TRBV5-1 and TRBJ1-2; tentative D call: TRBD1 (5 bases). The CDR3 has 14 residues. Germline V gene lookup returns CDR1 SGHRS and CDR2 YFSETQ. The germline V and J ends were trimmed by 8 bases and 6 bases, with 20 bases remaining between them. Full variable domain (rest looked up from reference TRBV5-1 and TRBJ1-2): KAGVTQTPRYLIKTRGQQVTLSCSPISGHRSVSWYQQTPGQGLQFLFEYFSETQRNKGNFPGRFSGRQFSNSRSEMNVSTLELGDSALYLCASWDGGKPNGYTFGSGTRLTVV.

This clone has only one observation. The genes are TRBV5-4 and TRBJ1-5, with 7 nucleotides matching TRBD1. The J segment lost 7 bases and the V segment lost 4 bases, leaving 14 bases of the junction unmatched. The CDR3 spans 16 residues. Per germline, CDR1 SGHNT and CDR2 YYREEE (reference sequence). The CDR3 DNA sequence: TGTGCCAGCAGCCAAGGCCAGACAGGGTCGGGACAGCCCCAGCATTTT. Translation: CASSQGQTGSGQPQHF.